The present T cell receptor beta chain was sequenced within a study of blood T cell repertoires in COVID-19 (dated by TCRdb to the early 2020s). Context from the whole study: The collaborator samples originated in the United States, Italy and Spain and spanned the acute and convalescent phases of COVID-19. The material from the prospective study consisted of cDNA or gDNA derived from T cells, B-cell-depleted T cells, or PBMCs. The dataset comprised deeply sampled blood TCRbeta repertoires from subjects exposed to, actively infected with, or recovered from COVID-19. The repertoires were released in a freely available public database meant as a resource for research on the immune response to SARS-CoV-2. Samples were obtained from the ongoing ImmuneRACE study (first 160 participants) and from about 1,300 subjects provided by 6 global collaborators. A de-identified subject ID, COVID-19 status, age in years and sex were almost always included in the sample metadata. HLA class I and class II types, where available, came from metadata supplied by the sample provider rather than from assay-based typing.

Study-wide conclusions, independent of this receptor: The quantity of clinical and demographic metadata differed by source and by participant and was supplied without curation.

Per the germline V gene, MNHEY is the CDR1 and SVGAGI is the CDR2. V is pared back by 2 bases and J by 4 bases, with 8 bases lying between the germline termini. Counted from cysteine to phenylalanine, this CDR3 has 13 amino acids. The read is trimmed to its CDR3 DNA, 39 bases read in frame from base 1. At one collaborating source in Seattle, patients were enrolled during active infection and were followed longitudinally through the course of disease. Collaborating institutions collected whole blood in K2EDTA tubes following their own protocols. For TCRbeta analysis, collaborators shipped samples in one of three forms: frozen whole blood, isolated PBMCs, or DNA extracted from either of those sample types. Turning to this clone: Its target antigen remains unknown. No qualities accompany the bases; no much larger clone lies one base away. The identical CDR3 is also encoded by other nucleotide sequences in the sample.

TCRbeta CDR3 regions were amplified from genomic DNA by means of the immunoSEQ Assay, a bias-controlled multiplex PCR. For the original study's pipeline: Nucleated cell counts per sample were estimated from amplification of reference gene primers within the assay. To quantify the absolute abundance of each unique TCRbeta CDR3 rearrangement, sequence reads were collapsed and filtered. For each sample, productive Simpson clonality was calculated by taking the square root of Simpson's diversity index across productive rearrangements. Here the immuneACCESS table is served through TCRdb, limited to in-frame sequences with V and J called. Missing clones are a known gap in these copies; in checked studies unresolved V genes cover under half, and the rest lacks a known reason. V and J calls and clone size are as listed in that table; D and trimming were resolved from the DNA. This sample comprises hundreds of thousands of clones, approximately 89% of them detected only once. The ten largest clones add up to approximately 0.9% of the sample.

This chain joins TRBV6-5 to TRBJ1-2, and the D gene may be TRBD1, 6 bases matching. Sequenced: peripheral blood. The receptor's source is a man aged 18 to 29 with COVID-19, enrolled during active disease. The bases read TGTGCCAGCAGTTACCAGGACAGCTATGGCTACACCTTC. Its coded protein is CASSYQDSYGYTF.